The 12 T cell receptor beta chains reported below all come from one sample, sequenced in a study of monozygotic twins with cystic fibrosis. Clones were read by immunoSEQ multiplex PCR, and TCRdb kept only the in-frame ones, dropping some. The sample shows 25,000 to 30,000 clones, 90% of them seen only once. The sample was blood. Receptors originate from a girl between 2 and 10 years old with cystic fibrosis.

This chain uses TRBV5-3 with TRBJ2-5; D call uncertain. TRBV5-3 falls under the ORF class, with uncertain function. V lost 0 bases to trimming and J lost 2 bases, with 11 bases between them. This CDR3 contains 15 residues. CDR3: CARSLGFRSQETQYF. The CDR3 region has the DNA TGTGCCAGAAGCTTGGGATTCCGGAGTCAAGAGACCCAGTACTTC.

The V call is TRBV7-9, the J call TRBJ2-7, with a weak D call TRBD2 (5 bases). The germline V gene has CDR1 SEHNR and CDR2 FQNEAQ (reference sequence). Trimming cost V 5 bases and J 2 bases, with 13 bases left between them. CDR3 length equals 14 residues. The CDR3 DNA is TGTGCCAGCAGCCCCGGACTGTTCCCCTACGAGCAGTACTTC. Amino acids: CASSPGLFPYEQYF.

Written as DNA, the CDR3 is TGTGCCTGGAGCACTGGGACAGTCGACTATGGCTACACCTTC. Its protein product is CAWSTGTVDYGYTF. The V call is TRBV30, the J call TRBJ1-2; 7 positions agree with TRBD1. The ends lost 3 bases at V and 3 bases at J; junction bases unmatched: 7. Germline V gene sequence: CDR1 GTSNPN, CDR2 SVGIG (reference sequence). The CDR3 spans 14 residues.

The table lists this clone with a count of one. This rearrangement joins TRBV30 to TRBJ1-1; no firm D call. Trimming stripped 3 bases from V and 1 base from J, with 12 bases between. The CDR3 spans 14 residues. Germline V gene sequence: CDR1 GTSNPN, CDR2 SVGIG (reference sequence). The CDR3 spells CAWRPGMRNTEAFF. CDR3 bases: TGTGCCTGGAGACCGGGTATGAGGAACACTGAAGCTTTCTTT.

The V gene is TRBV14, the J gene TRBJ2-5, with 7 bases lining up with TRBD2. This CDR3 is built from 16 residues. V lost 1 base and J lost 1; bases outside the gene matches: 6. Germline CDR1 is SGHDN and CDR2 is FVKESK. The CDR3 DNA reads TGTGCCAGCAGCCAAGTAGGGAGACTAGCCCAAGAGACCCAGTACTTC. Translating gives CASSQVGRLAQETQYF. Complete variable domain (other parts from reference TRBV14 and TRBJ2-5): EAGVTQFPSHSVIEKGQTVTLRCDPISGHDNLYWYRRVMGKEIKFLLHFVKESKQDESGMPNNRFLAERTGGTYSTLKVQPAELEDSGVYFCASSQVGRLAQETQYFGPGTRLLVL.

The CDR3 loop reads CASNPGQGIKGYTF. DNA for the CDR3: TGTGCCAGTAACCCGGGACAGGGCATAAAAGGCTACACCTTC. The rearrangement joins TRBV19 to TRBJ1-2; 9 bases are a match to TRBD1. The ends lost 7 bases at V and 8 bases at J; junction bases unmatched: 11. The germline V gene encodes CDR1 LNHDA and CDR2 SQIVND (reference sequence). This CDR3 has 14 residues. The full variable domain, rest sourced from reference TRBV19 and TRBJ1-2, is DGGITQSPKYLFRKEGQNVTLSCEQNLNHDAMYWYRQDPGQGLRLIYYSQIVNDFQKGDIAEGYSVSREKKESFPLTVTSAQKNPTAFYLCASNPGQGIKGYTFGSGTRLTVV.

The chain links TRBV6-5 to TRBJ2-7; a weak D match, TRBD1 (5 bases). The CDR3 is made up of 14 amino acids. Germline CDR1 is MNHEY and CDR2 is SVGAGI. The V gene lost 6 bases and the J gene lost 7 bases, with 19 bases spanning the gap. This CDR3 reads CASRQASPLGEQYF. As DNA, the CDR3 is TGTGCCAGCAGACAGGCTTCCCCCTTAGGGGAGCAGTACTTC.

The J gene is TRBJ1-5, the V gene TRBV7-8; TRBD1 agrees at 8 bases. CDR3 size: 17 residues. Trimming at V came to 5 bases and at J to 10 bases, leaving 19 bases not matched to a gene. The germline gives CDR1 SGHVS, CDR2 FQNEAQ. The CDR3 nucleotides are TGTGCCAGCAGCCACCGGGACAGGAAAGGAATCAGCCGCCCCCAGCATTTT. The encoded protein is CASSHRDRKGISRPQHF.

The chain combines TRBV2 with TRBJ1-2, with a weak D call TRBD1 (5 bases). This CDR3 comprises 14 residues. CDR1 is SNHLY and CDR2 is FYNNEI in the germline V gene. V was cut by 1 base and J by 8 bases, with 14 bases left in between. The CDR3 loop reads CASSEGGGVNGYTF. Written as DNA, the CDR3 is TGTGCCAGCAGTGAAGGGGGGGGTGTCAACGGCTACACCTTC.

V and J are TRBV2 and TRBJ2-7; TRBD2 matches at 7 bases. CDR1 SNHLY and CDR2 FYNNEI come from the germline V gene. Losses at the gene ends were 6 bases for V and 2 bases for J; bases not matched to a gene: 1. The CDR3 consists of 12 residues. The CDR3 coding sequence is TGTGCCAGCAGAGGACTAGCCTACGAGCAGTACTTC. This gives the protein CASRGLAYEQYF.

The chain uses TRBV5-4 and TRBJ2-5; D is perhaps TRBD1 (5 bases). The CDR3 totals 15 residues. The ends were cut back, 0 bases at V and 4 bases at J, with 13 bases in the middle. Germline CDR1 reads SGHNT; CDR2 reads YYREEE (reference sequence). CDR3 in DNA: TGTGCCAGCAGCTTGGAGTCGTCCAGGGCAGAGACCCAGTACTTC. Its protein product is CASSLESSRAETQYF.

This chain joins TRBV7-3 and TRBJ2-2, with 8 bases aligning to TRBD1. V trimming: 4 bases; J trimming: 9 bases; junction bases outside the gene matches: 4. The germline CDR1 and CDR2 sequences are SGHTA and FQGTGA. The CDR3 loop spans 13 amino acids. The CDR3 DNA is TGTGCCAGCAGCTCGGACAGGGCTCGGGAGCTGTTTTTT. Translated: CASSSDRARELFF.